Sequencing of this T cell receptor beta chain was carried out in a study of blood T cell repertoires in COVID-19. The overall study: T cells, B-cell-depleted T cells, or PBMCs provided the cDNA or gDNA that served as material.

This CDR3 contains 17 residues. Trimming at V came to 3 bases and at J to 3 bases, leaving 11 bases not matched to a gene. The V gene's germline CDR1 is MGHRA and CDR2 YSYEKL. TCRdb's copy holds only in-frame clones and misses some; the assay was immunoSEQ multiplex PCR. Here the sample spans approximately 220,000 clones, nearly 90% being singletons. Sequencing was carried out using PBMCs or T cells enriched from blood (not recorded which). The chain has TRBV4-1 and TRBJ1-1, with 9 positions matching TRBD1. The clonotype originates from a man aged 25-45 years who had been exposed to COVID-19. CDR3 nucleotide sequence: TGCGCCAGCAGCCACCCGGGACAGGGAGGAGGTTACACTGAAGCTTTCTTT. Amino acids: CASSHPGQGGGYTEAFF.